These 3 T cell receptor beta chains were sequenced from one sample in a study of shared clonotypes between healthy human individuals. Produced via immunoSEQ multiplex PCR; TCRdb's table is partial and in-frame only. The table shows over a million clones, with around 97% occurring only once. Material for sequencing was naive CD4+ T cells sorted from blood. This sample's subset: CD45RA+ positively selected. These receptors were obtained from a young man in good health.

V and J are TRBV30 and TRBJ2-2; D is ambiguous. Germline V gives CDR1 GTSNPN, CDR2 SVGIG (reference sequence). The CDR3 is 11 residues long. The V gene lost 2 bases and the J gene lost 7 bases, with 5 bases spanning the gap. The CDR3 loop is CAWSFGGELFF. CDR3 in DNA: TGTGCCTGGAGTTTCGGCGGGGAGCTGTTTTTT.

The chain has TRBV11-2 and TRBJ1-4; a weak D match, TRBD1 (5 bases). The CDR3 extends over 16 amino acids. Germline V gene sequence: CDR1 SGHAT, CDR2 FQNNGV. Trimming cost V 6 bases and J 0 bases, with 14 bases left between them. As DNA, the CDR3 is TGTGCCAGCAGACAAGGGACGTTTGCAACTAATGAAAAACTGTTTTTT. It translates to CASRQGTFATNEKLFF.

V gene TRBV5-1 combines with J gene TRBJ2-2, with a tentative D call TRBD2 (5 bases). CDR1 and CDR2 from the germline V gene are SGHRS and YFSETQ. V lost 3 bases to trimming and J lost 2 bases, with 17 bases between them. This CDR3 is 17 amino acids long. The CDR3 DNA reads as TGCGCCAGCAGCTCGGGATCGATCCTTCCTAACACCGGGGAGCTGTTTTTT. It codes for CASSSGSILPNTGELFF.